This T cell receptor (beta chain) was identified during a study of blood T cell repertoires in COVID-19. Study-wide background: Samples taken during acute and convalescent COVID-19 were collected in the United States, Italy and Spain. PBMCs, B-cell-depleted T cells, or T cells provided the cDNA or gDNA that made up the material.

The data were produced by immunoSEQ multiplex PCR, yet TCRdb's version contains in-frame clones alone and is incomplete. The table lists around 200,000 clones, around nine tenths of them singletons. This CDR3 region has 14 residues. The trim removed 4 bases at V and 4 bases at J, leaving 5 bases unmatched. Per germline, CDR1 LGHDT and CDR2 YNNKEL (reference sequence). This clone was seen a single time. This receptor was identified in a woman in her late teens or twenties who had recovered from COVID-19. This chain uses TRBV3-1 (or the pseudogene TRBV3-2) with TRBJ1-2; 8 positions match TRBD1. Sequencing was carried out using peripheral blood. The CDR3 DNA reads TGTGCCAGCAGCCTTGGACAGGGTACCTATGGCTACACCTTC. Its translation: CASSLGQGTYGYTF.